The source of this TCR beta chain is a study of CD8 T cells in ankylosing spondylitis. Study-wide results and caveats: Disease-associated clones were CD8+ and fairly uncommon in peripheral blood. Some of these motif variants have turned up before, in reports on reactive arthritis synovial fluid and blood. There was a TCR beta motif, made of fewer than 10 highly homologous variants, that appeared characteristic of ankylosing spondylitis blood.

TCRdb reprocessed the 5' RACE reads with MiXCR, giving one entry per CDR3 protein. The table lists around 210,000 distinct CDR3 sequences, 7.5% to 9.5% of them singletons, with around 4.9% in the top ten. After removal of 0 bases from V and 0 bases from J, the junction contained 6 bases not matched to a gene. The CDR3 consists of 16 residues. Germline V gene lookup returns CDR1 DFQATT and CDR2 SNEGSKA (reference sequence). This clonotype was found many times. Its antigen remains unknown. The TCR comes from a female donor with ankylosing spondylitis or in good health (not recorded which). This chain links TRBV20-1 with TRBJ1-1, with 8 bases lining up with TRBD1. Input material: blood, either unsorted or a sorted T cell fraction (not recorded which). CDR3 bases: TGCAGTGCTAGAGATCAGCAGGGGGCAGTGAACACTGAAGCTTTCTTT. Its protein product is CSARDQQGAVNTEAFF.